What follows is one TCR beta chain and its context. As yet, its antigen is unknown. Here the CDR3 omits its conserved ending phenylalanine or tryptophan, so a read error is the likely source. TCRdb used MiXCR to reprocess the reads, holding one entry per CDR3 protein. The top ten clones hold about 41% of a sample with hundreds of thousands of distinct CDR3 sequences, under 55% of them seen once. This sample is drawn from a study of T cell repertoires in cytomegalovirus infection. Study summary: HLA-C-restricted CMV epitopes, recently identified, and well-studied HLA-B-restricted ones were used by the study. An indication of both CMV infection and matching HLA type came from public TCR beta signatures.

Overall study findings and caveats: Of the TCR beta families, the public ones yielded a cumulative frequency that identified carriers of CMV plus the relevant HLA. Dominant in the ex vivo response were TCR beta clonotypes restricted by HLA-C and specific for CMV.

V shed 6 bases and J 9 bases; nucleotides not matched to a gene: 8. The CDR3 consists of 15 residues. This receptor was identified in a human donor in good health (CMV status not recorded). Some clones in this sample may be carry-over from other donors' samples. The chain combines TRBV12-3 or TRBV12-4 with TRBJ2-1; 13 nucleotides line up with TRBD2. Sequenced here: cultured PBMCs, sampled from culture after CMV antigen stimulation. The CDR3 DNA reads TGTGCCAGCAGACCGGGACTAGCGGGACACGGTGAGCAGTTCCTC. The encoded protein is CASRPGLAGHGEQFL.